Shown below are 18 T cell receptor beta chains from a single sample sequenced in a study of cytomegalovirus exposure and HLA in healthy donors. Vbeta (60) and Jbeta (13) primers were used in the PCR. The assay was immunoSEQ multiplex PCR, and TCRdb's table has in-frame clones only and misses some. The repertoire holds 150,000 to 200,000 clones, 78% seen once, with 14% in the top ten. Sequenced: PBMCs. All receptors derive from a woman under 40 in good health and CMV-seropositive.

CDR3: CASSGTGGGNQPQHF. The CDR3 DNA sequence: TGTGCCAGCAGCGGGACAGGGGGCGGCAATCAGCCCCAGCATTTT. The chain employs TRBV2 and TRBJ1-5; TRBD1 matches 12 bases. The V segment lost 6 bases and the J segment 2 bases; nucleotides outside the gene matches: 2. From germline, CDR1 is SNHLY and CDR2 FYNNEI. This CDR3 has 15 residues.

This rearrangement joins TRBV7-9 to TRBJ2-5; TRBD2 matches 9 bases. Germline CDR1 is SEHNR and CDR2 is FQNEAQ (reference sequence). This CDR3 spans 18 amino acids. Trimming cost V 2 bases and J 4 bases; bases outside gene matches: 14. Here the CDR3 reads CASSLFGEGTSRRETQYF. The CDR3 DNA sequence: TGTGCCAGCAGCTTATTTGGCGAAGGGACTAGCCGGAGAGAGACCCAGTACTTC.

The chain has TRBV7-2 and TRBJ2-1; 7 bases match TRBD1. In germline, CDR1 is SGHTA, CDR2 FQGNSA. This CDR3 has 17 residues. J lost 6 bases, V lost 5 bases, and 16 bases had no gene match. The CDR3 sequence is CASSLKSQDRDGNEQFF. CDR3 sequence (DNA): TGTGCCAGCAGCCTCAAGAGCCAAGACAGGGATGGCAATGAGCAGTTCTTC.

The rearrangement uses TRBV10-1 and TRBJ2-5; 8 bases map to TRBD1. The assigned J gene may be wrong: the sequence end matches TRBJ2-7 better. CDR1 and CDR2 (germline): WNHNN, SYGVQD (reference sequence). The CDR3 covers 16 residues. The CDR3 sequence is CASSLTPTGADYEQYF. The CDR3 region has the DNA TGCGCCAGCAGCCTCACCCCGACAGGGGCCGACTACGAGCAGTACTTC.

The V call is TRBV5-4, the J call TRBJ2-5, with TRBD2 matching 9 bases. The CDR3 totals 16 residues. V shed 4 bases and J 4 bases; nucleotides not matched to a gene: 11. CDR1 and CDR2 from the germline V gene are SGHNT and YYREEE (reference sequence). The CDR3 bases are TGTGCCAGCAGCACCGGGACTAGCTCCCTGGGAGAGACCCAGTACTTC. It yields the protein CASSTGTSSLGETQYF. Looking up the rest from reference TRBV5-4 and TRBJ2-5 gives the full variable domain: ETGVTQSPTHLIKTRGQQVTLRCSSQSGHNTVSWYQQALGQGPQFIFQYYREEENGRGNFPPRFSGLQFPNYSSELNVNALELDDSALYLCASSTGTSSLGETQYFGPGTRLLVL.

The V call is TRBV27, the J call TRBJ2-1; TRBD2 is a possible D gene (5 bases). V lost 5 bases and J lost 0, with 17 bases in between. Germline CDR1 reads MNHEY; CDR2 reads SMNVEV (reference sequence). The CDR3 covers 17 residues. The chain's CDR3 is CASSPSERLLSYNEQFF. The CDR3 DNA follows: TGTGCCAGCAGTCCCTCTGAGCGGCTACTCTCCTACAATGAGCAGTTCTTC.

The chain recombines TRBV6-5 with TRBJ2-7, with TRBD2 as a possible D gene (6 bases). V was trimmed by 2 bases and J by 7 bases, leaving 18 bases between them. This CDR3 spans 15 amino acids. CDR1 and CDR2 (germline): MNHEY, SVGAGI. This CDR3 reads CASSYVGGAPVEQYF. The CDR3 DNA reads TGTGCCAGCAGTTACGTTGGCGGGGCCCCGGTAGAGCAGTACTTC.

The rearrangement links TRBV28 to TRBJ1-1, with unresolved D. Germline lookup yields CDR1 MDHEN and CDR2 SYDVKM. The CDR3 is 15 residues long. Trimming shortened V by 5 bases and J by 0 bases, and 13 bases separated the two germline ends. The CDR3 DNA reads TGTGCCAGCAGTACCCCCTACGGGATGAACACTGAAGCTTTCTTT. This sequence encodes CASSTPYGMNTEAFF.

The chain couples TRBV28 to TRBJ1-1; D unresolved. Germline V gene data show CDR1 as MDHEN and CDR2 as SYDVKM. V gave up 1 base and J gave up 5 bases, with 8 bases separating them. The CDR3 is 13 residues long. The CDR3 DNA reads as TGTGCCAGCAGTTTATATGCGGGGACTGAAGCTTTCTTT. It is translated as CASSLYAGTEAFF.

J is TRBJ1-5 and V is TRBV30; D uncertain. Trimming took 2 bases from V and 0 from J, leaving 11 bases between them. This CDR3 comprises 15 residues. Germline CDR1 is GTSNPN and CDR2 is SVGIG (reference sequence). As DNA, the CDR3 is TGTGCCTGGAGTTTCGAGGGCTATAGCAATCAGCCCCAGCATTTT. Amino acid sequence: CAWSFEGYSNQPQHF.

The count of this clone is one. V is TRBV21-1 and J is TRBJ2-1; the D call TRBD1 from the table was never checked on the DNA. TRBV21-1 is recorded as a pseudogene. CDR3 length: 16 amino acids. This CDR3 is CASARGPGSIGNEQFF. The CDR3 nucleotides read TGTGCCAGCGCCAGGGGTCCCGGATCCATCGGCAATGAGCAGTTCTTC.

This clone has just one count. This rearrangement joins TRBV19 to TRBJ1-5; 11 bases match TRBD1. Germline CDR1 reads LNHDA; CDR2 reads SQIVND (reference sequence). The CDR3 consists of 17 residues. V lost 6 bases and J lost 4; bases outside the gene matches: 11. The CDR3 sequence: CASSSQPGTGGNQPQHF. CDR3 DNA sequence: TGTGCCAGTAGCTCCCAACCCGGGACAGGGGGAAATCAGCCCCAGCATTTT.

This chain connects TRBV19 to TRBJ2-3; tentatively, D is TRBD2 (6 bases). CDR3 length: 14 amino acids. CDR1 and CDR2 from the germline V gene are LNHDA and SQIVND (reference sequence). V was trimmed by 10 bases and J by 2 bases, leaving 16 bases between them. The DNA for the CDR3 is TGTGCCACCAGTTCGGGACTTCACACAGATACGCAGTATTTT. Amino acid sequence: CATSSGLHTDTQYF.

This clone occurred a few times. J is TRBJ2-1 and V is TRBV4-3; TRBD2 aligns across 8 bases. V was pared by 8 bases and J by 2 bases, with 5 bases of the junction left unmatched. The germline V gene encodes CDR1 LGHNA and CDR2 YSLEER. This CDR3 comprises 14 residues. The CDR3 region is CASRGLAPYNEQFF. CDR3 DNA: TGCGCCAGCCGTGGACTAGCCCCCTACAATGAGCAGTTCTTC.

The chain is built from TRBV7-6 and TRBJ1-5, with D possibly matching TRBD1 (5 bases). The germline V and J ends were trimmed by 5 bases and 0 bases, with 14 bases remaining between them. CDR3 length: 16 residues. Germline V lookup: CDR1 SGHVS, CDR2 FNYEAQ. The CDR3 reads CASSLAGPYSNQPQHF. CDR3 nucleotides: TGTGCCAGCAGCCTGGCAGGGCCTTATAGCAATCAGCCCCAGCATTTT.

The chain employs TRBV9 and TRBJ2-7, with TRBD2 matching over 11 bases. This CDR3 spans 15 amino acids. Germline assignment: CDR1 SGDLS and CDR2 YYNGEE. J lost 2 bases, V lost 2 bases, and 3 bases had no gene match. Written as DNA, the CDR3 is TGTGCCAGCAGCGTCGGGACTAGCGGTCCCTACGAGCAGTACTTC. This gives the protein CASSVGTSGPYEQYF.

The CDR3 loop is CASSEDRMNSNQPQHF. The CDR3, as DNA: TGTGCCAGCAGCGAGGACAGGATGAATAGCAATCAGCCCCAGCATTTT. V is TRBV2 and J is TRBJ1-5, with TRBD1 matching 7 bases. CDR1 and CDR2 (germline): SNHLY, FYNNEI. The V and J ends lost 6 bases and 0 bases, in that order; junction bases with no gene match: 8. The CDR3 is 16 amino acids.

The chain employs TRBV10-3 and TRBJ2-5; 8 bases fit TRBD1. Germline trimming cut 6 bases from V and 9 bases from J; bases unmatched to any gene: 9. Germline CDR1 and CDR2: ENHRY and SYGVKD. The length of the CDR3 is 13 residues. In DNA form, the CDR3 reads TGTGCCATCAGAGGGACAGGCCATCTGGCCCAGTACTTC. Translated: CAIRGTGHLAQYF.